This T cell receptor (beta chain) was found in a study of blood T cell repertoires in COVID-19. In the original workflow: Scientists estimated how many nucleated cells there were by amplifying reference gene primers. Clones were sequenced by immunoSEQ multiplex PCR, and TCRdb holds only the in-frame ones, with some missing. Clone size and V and J calls were adopted from that table, with D and trimming inferred from the DNA. The sample lists around 200,000 clones; approximately 90% were seen once. V lost 7 bases and J 4 bases, leaving 8 bases between the germline ends. CDR1 SNHLY and CDR2 FYNNEI come from the germline V gene. The length of the CDR3 is 11 residues. Participants were placed into cohorts based on the clinical history they reported. For recovered donors of Cohort 3, there were two negative PCRs, clearance, or symptom resolution.

This sequence joins TRBV2 and TRBJ2-7, with unresolved D. This receptor was obtained from a man aged 25 to 40 who had recovered from COVID-19. Sequencing was carried out using PBMCs or T cells enriched from blood (not recorded which). The CDR3 region has the DNA TGTGCCAGCAAAGACTTATACGAGCAGTACTTC. It is translated as CASKDLYEQYF.